This T cell receptor (beta chain) is from a study of T cell repertoires in cytomegalovirus infection. Background on the study: Public TCR beta signature analysis indicated the presence of both CMV infection and matching HLA type. Overall study results and limits: Across the ex vivo response, the dominant clonotypes were HLA-C-restricted CMV-specific TCR beta clonotypes.

Regarding this clonotype: The antigen is not known.

TCRdb used MiXCR to reprocess the reads, holding one entry per CDR3 protein. The table shows about half a million distinct CDR3 sequences, with 25% to 35% occurring only once. V shed 4 bases and J shed 1 base, with 19 bases lying between them. CDR3 length: 17 amino acids. Germline loops: CDR1 MGHRA, CDR2 YSYEKL. The TCR comes from a human donor in good health (CMV status not recorded). Some clones in this sample may be carry-over from other donors' samples. The source material was cultured PBMCs, sampled from culture after CMV antigen stimulation. The rearrangement joins TRBV4-1 to TRBJ1-1; D perhaps matches TRBD1 (5 bases). The CDR3 DNA reads as TGCGCCAGCAGCCCACCCAGGGCCGGGGCTTCGAACACTGAAGCTTTCTTT. Its translation: CASSPPRAGASNTEAFF.